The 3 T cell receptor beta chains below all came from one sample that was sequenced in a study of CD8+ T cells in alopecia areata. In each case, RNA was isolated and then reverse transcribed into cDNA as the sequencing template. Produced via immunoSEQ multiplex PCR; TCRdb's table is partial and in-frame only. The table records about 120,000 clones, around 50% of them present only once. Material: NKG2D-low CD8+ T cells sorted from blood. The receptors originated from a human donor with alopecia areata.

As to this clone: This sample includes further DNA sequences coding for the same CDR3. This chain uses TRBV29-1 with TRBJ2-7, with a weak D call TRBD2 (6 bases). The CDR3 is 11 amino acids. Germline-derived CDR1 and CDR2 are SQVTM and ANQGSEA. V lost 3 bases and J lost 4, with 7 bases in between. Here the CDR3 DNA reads TGCAGCGTTGATGGGGGGTACGAGCAGTACTTC. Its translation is CSVDGGYEQYF.

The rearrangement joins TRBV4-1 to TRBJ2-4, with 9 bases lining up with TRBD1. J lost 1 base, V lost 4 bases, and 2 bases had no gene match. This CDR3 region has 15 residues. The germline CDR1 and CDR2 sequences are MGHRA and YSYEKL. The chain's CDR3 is CASSRTGDAKNIQYF. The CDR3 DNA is TGCGCCAGCAGCCGGACAGGGGATGCCAAAAACATTCAGTACTTC.

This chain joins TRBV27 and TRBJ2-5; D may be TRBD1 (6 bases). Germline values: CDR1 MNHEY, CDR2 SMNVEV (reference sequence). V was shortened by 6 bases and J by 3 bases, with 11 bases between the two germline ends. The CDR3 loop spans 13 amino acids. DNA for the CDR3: TGTGCCAGCAGGGGGGCAGGGGAAGAGACCCAGTACTTC. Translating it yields CASRGAGEETQYF.